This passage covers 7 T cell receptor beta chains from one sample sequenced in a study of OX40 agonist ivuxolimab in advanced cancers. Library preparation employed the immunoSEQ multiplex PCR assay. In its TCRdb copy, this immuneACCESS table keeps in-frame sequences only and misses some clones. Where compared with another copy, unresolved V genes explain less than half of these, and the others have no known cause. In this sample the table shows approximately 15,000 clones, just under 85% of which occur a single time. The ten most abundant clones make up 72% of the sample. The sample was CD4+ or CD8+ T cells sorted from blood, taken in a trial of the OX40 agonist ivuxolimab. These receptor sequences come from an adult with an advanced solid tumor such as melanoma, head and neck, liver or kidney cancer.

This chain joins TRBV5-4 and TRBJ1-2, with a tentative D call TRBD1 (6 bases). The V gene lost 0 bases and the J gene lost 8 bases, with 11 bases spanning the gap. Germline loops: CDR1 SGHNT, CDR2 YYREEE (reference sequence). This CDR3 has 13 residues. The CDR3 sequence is CASSLGGALGYTF. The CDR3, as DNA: TGTGCCAGCAGCTTGGGGGGGGCGTTGGGCTACACCTTC.

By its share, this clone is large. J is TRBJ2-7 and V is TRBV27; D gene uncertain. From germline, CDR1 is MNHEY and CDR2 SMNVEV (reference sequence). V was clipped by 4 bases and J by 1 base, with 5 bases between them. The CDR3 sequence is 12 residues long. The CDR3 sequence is CASSSTSYEQYF. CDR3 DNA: TGTGCCAGCAGTTCCACATCCTACGAGCAGTACTTC.

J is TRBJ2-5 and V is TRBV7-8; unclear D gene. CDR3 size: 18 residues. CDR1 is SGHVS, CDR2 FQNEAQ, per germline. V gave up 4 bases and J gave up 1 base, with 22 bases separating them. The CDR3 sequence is CASSSFFFSETGQETQYF. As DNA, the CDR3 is TGTGCCAGCAGCTCCTTCTTTTTCAGTGAGACTGGCCAAGAGACCCAGTACTTC. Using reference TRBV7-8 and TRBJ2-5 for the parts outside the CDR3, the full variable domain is GAGVSQSPRYKVAKRGQDVALRCDPISGHVSLFWYQQALGQGPEFLTYFQNEAQLDKSGLPSDRFFAERPEGSVSTLKIQRTQQEDSAVYLCASSSFFFSETGQETQYFGPGTRLLVL.

For the CDR3, the DNA is TGTGCCAGCAGCTCCGGGACTGAAGCTTTCTTT. Its translation is CASSSGTEAFF. The chain is built from TRBV6-5 and TRBJ1-1, with unresolved D. CDR3 length equals 11 residues. Germline assignment: CDR1 MNHEY and CDR2 SVGAGI. V dropped 6 bases and J dropped 5 bases, with 7 bases sitting between them.

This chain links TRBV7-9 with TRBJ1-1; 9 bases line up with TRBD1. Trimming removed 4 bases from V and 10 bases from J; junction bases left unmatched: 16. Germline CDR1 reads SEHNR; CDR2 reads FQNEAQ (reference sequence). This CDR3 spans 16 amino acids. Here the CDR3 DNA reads TGTGCCAGCAGCTCTTTACATCGGGACAGGGAGGGAGGAGCTTTCTTT. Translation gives CASSSLHRDREGGAFF.

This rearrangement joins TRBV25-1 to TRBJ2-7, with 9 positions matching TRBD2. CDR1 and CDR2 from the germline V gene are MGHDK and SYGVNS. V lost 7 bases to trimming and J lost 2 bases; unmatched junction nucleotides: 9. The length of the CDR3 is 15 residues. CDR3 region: CASKGTSGYTYEQYF. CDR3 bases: TGTGCCAGCAAGGGTACTAGCGGGTATACCTACGAGCAGTACTTC.

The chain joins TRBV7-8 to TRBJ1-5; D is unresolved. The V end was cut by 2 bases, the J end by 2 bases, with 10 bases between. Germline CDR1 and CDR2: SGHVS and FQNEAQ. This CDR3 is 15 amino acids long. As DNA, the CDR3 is TGTGCCAGCAGCTTAAGAAGGGATCGCAATCAGCCCCAGCATTTT. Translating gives CASSLRRDRNQPQHF. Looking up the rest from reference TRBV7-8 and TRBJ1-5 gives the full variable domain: GAGVSQSPRYKVAKRGQDVALRCDPISGHVSLFWYQQALGQGPEFLTYFQNEAQLDKSGLPSDRFFAERPEGSVSTLKIQRTQQEDSAVYLCASSLRRDRNQPQHFGDGTRLSIL.